The 31 T cell receptor beta chains reported below all come from one sample, sequenced in a study of shared clonotypes between healthy human individuals. CD45RO-negative CD8 cells positively selected for CCR7 made up the naive population, which excluded terminally differentiated effector memory CD45RA+ cells. The table came from immunoSEQ multiplex PCR; TCRdb's copy has only in-frame clones and leaves some out. The data contain about 600,000 clones, roughly 95% of them singletons. Material for sequencing was naive CD8+ T cells sorted from blood. These TCRs come from a woman aged 25 to 45 in good health.

The chain carries TRBV10-3 and TRBJ1-1, with no clear D. This CDR3 region has 14 residues. Germline loops: CDR1 ENHRY, CDR2 SYGVKD. V was shortened by 2 bases and J by 4 bases, with 11 bases between the two germline ends. CDR3 coding DNA: TGTGCCATCAGTGAGGGTGATTTAGGCACTGAAGCTTTCTTT. Translation gives CAISEGDLGTEAFF.

The rearrangement uses TRBV11-3 and TRBJ2-5; D is possibly TRBD1 (5 bases). V lost 7 bases and J lost 2, with 14 bases in between. From germline, CDR1 is SGHNT and CDR2 YENEEA. CDR3 length: 14 amino acids. The CDR3 bases are TGTGCCAGCAAGGGGTTTTTCCCACAAGAGACCCAGTACTTC. Its translation is CASKGFFPQETQYF.

V and J are TRBV6-1 and TRBJ2-1; 13 bases are shared with TRBD2. The CDR3 covers 15 residues. Germline loops: CDR1 MNHNS, CDR2 SASEGT. J gave up 8 bases and V 7 bases, and 8 bases lay outside the gene matches. The CDR3 loop reads CASNPLAGGNHEQFF. CDR3 nucleotides: TGTGCCAGCAACCCACTAGCGGGAGGGAACCATGAGCAGTTCTTC.

The rearrangement joins TRBV27 to TRBJ1-5; no definite D call. Per the germline V gene, CDR1 is MNHEY and CDR2 is SMNVEV (reference sequence). Trimming took 5 bases from V and 3 from J, leaving 17 bases between them. CDR3 length equals 16 residues. DNA of the CDR3: TGTGCCAGCAGTCCCCTCGACCGGGAGTACAATCAGCCCCAGCATTTT. Its protein product is CASSPLDREYNQPQHF.

The chain links TRBV30 to TRBJ2-6; D not resolved. The germline V gene has CDR1 GTSNPN and CDR2 SVGIG (reference sequence). V shed 3 bases and J shed 2 bases, with 8 bases lying between them. The CDR3 is 14 amino acids. CDR3 loop: CAWRGLPGANVLTF. The CDR3 DNA reads TGTGCCTGGAGAGGGTTACCTGGGGCCAACGTCCTGACTTTC.

There are a few counts of this clone. The chain links TRBV7-9 to TRBJ2-2, with 14 bases identical to TRBD2. The CDR3 has 18 amino acids. In germline, CDR1 is SEHNR, CDR2 FQNEAQ (reference sequence). The V gene end was trimmed by 5 bases and the J gene end by 5 bases; junction bases not matched to a gene: 10. CDR3 sequence (DNA): TGTGCCAGCAGCATCCCGGGACTAGCGGGAGATTGGACCGGGGAGCTGTTTTTT. Its translation: CASSIPGLAGDWTGELFF.

V and J are TRBV19 and TRBJ2-2; D is possibly TRBD1 or TRBD2 (5 bases each). The germline CDR1 and CDR2 sequences are LNHDA and SQIVND (reference sequence). The germline V and J ends were trimmed by 7 bases and 2 bases, with 14 bases remaining between them. The CDR3 is 15 residues long. CDR3 sequence: CASTPVGTNTGELFF. In DNA, the CDR3 is TGTGCCAGTACCCCAGTGGGGACCAACACCGGGGAGCTGTTTTTT. Based on the CDR3 plus reference TRBV19 and TRBJ2-2, the full variable domain is DGGITQSPKYLFRKEGQNVTLSCEQNLNHDAMYWYRQDPGQGLRLIYYSQIVNDFQKGDIAEGYSVSREKKESFPLTVTSAQKNPTAFYLCASTPVGTNTGELFFGEGSRLTVL.

The V gene is TRBV7-9, the J gene TRBJ1-5; no firm D call. The CDR3 spans 15 residues. With 5 bases removed from V and 4 bases from J, the gap between germline ends came to 15 bases. CDR1 and CDR2 (germline): SEHNR, FQNEAQ (reference sequence). This CDR3 reads CASSQAPPENQPQHF. The CDR3 bases are TGTGCCAGCAGCCAAGCGCCGCCCGAGAATCAGCCCCAGCATTTT. The whole variable domain, remainder taken from reference TRBV7-9 and TRBJ1-5, is DTGVSQNPRHKITKRGQNVTFRCDPISEHNRLYWYRQTLGQGPEFLTYFQNEAQLEKSRLLSDRFSAERPKGSFSTLEIQRTEQGDSAMYLCASSQAPPENQPQHFGDGTRLSIL.

The V call is TRBV28, the J call TRBJ1-2, with a weak D call TRBD1 (6 bases). Germline assignment: CDR1 MDHEN and CDR2 SYDVKM. Trimming removed 6 bases at V and 3 bases at J, with 14 bases between. The CDR3 has 14 amino acids. Written as DNA, the CDR3 is TGTGCCAGCAGCGACAGGCCGCTCCACTATGGCTACACCTTC. Protein sequence: CASSDRPLHYGYTF.

The chain is built from TRBV5-8 and TRBJ2-1; 7 positions match TRBD2. Germline V gene lookup returns CDR1 SGHTS and CDR2 YDEGEE. Losses at the gene ends were 1 base for V and 7 bases for J; bases not matched to a gene: 8. The CDR3 sequence is 15 residues long. This CDR3 reads CASSLFAAGVNEQFF. For the CDR3, the DNA is TGTGCCAGCAGCTTGTTTGCGGCGGGAGTGAATGAGCAGTTCTTC.

V gene TRBV5-1 combines with J gene TRBJ2-3, with D possibly being TRBD1 (5 bases). Germline CDR1 SGHRS, CDR2 YFSETQ. V dropped 3 bases and J dropped 1 base, with 12 bases sitting between them. The CDR3 has 15 residues. Written as DNA, the CDR3 is TGCGCCAGCAGCTATATATTAGGGGGCACAGATACGCAGTATTTT. It yields the protein CASSYILGGTDTQYF.

This chain links TRBV5-6 with TRBJ2-2; D ambiguous. V was shortened by 2 bases and J by 2 bases, with 10 bases between the two germline ends. The CDR3 extends over 15 amino acids. The V gene's germline CDR1 is SGHDT and CDR2 YYEEEE. CDR3 DNA: TGTGCCAGCAGCTTATGGGAAAGTAACACCGGGGAGCTGTTTTTT. It encodes CASSLWESNTGELFF.

The chain uses TRBV10-2 and TRBJ1-4, with D possibly matching TRBD1 (5 bases). Trimming pared 5 bases from V and 8 bases from J, leaving 21 bases between. CDR3 length equals 16 residues. CDR1 WSHSY and CDR2 SAAADI come from the germline V gene. The CDR3 bases are TGCGCCAGCAGTCAGGGAACAGGCCTCGATTGGGAAAAACTGTTTTTT. This codes for CASSQGTGLDWEKLFF.

V and J are TRBV27 and TRBJ2-7, with no clear D. CDR3 length: 15 residues. Looked up from germline, CDR1 is MNHEY and CDR2 is SMNVEV (reference sequence). Trimming left V 1 base short and J 4 bases short, with 14 bases between. The CDR3 reads CASSLLKGVGYEQYF. The CDR3 DNA reads TGTGCCAGCAGTTTATTAAAGGGTGTGGGGTACGAGCAGTACTTC.

The chain couples TRBV27 to TRBJ2-1; 8 nucleotides align to TRBD1. The CDR3 is made up of 15 amino acids. Germline CDR1 is MNHEY and CDR2 is SMNVEV (reference sequence). The V gene end was trimmed by 5 bases and the J gene end by 2 bases; junction bases not matched to a gene: 5. CDR3 DNA: TGTGCCAGCAGTCATCAGGGGGCCCCCTACAATGAGCAGTTCTTC. Amino acid sequence: CASSHQGAPYNEQFF.

A note on this clone: The sample carries other DNA sequences with the same CDR3. V and J are TRBV29-1 and TRBJ1-1, with D unresolved. Germline values: CDR1 SQVTM, CDR2 ANQGSEA. This CDR3 spans 12 amino acids. The ends were cut back, 3 bases at V and 1 base at J, with 6 bases in the middle. The CDR3 DNA reads as TGCAGCGTTGAGGCAGGGAACACTGAAGCTTTCTTT. Amino acids: CSVEAGNTEAFF.

The chain has TRBV7-8 and TRBJ2-7; the match to TRBD2 covers 9 bases. In germline, CDR1 is SGHVS, CDR2 FQNEAQ. The CDR3 is made up of 16 amino acids. After removal of 3 bases from V and 7 bases from J, the junction contained 13 bases not matched to a gene. The CDR3 loop is CASSFIPSGISYEQYF. CDR3 DNA: TGTGCCAGCAGCTTTATACCTAGCGGGATTTCTTATGAGCAGTACTTC.

The chain couples TRBV15 to TRBJ2-2, with D perhaps TRBD1 or TRBD2 (5 bases each). CDR1 is LNHNV, CDR2 YYDKDF, per germline (reference sequence). Between the trimmed V and J ends, which lost 5 bases and 6 bases, there was a span of 10 bases. The CDR3 covers 13 residues. CDR3 nucleotides: TGTGCCACCAGCTCCTTGGGGGCCGGGGAGCTGTTTTTT. Its translation: CATSSLGAGELFF. The full variable domain, completed using reference TRBV15 and TRBJ2-2, is DAMVIQNPRYQVTQFGKPVTLSCSQTLNHNVMYWYQQKSSQAPKLLFHYYDKDFNNEADTPDNFQSRRPNTSFCFLDIRSPGLGDTAMYLCATSSLGAGELFFGEGSRLTVL.

This clone was recorded a few times. The chain joins TRBV21-1 to TRBJ1-4; the tabulated D call, TRBD1, remains unverified against the DNA. TRBV21-1 corresponds to a pseudogene. The length of the CDR3 is 16 residues. The CDR3 here is CASMDLKAGGVEKLFF. The CDR3 DNA follows: TGTGCCAGCATGGATCTTAAGGCAGGGGGTGTAGAAAAACTGTTTTTT.

The chain joins TRBV27 to TRBJ2-7, with 11 bases aligning to TRBD2. CDR1 and CDR2 (germline): MNHEY, SMNVEV (reference sequence). The CDR3 is 16 residues long. Trimming at V came to 2 bases and at J to 5 bases, leaving 8 bases not matched to a gene. The CDR3 here is CASSLILAGGHHEQYF. The CDR3 nucleotides are TGTGCCAGCAGTTTAATCCTAGCGGGAGGTCACCACGAGCAGTACTTC.

This clone appeared a single time. The genes are TRBV27 and TRBJ2-7, with D possibly TRBD2 on 5 matching bases. CDR1 MNHEY and CDR2 SMNVEV come from the germline V gene (reference sequence). This CDR3 has 13 amino acids. The ends were cut back, 5 bases at V and 2 bases at J, with 10 bases in the middle. The CDR3 is CASSNSGAYEQYF. In nucleotides, the CDR3 is TGTGCCAGCAGTAACAGCGGCGCCTACGAGCAGTACTTC.

This sequence joins TRBV6-1 and TRBJ2-5; 7 bases match TRBD2. The end of the DNA aligns better with TRBJ2-7, so the J call may be wrong. The CDR3 is 12 residues long. The germline V gene has CDR1 MNHNS and CDR2 SASEGT. In nucleotides, the CDR3 is TGTGCCAGCAACCGACCTAGCGGCGAGCAGTACTTC. It specifies CASNRPSGEQYF.

V and J are TRBV28 and TRBJ2-1; the match to TRBD2 covers 9 bases. V trimming: 4 bases; J trimming: 4 bases; junction bases outside the gene matches: 8. The CDR3 has 16 amino acids. Looked up from germline, CDR1 is MDHEN and CDR2 is SYDVKM. DNA for the CDR3: TGTGCCAGCAGTTCCGAGCGGGAGGTGGAATACAATGAGCAGTTCTTC. This gives the protein CASSSEREVEYNEQFF. The entire variable domain, with the rest obtained from reference TRBV28 and TRBJ2-1, is as follows: DVKVTQSSRYLVKRTGEKVFLECVQDMDHENMFWYRQDPGLGLRLIYFSYDVKMKEKGDIPEGYSVSREKKERFSLILESASTNQTSMYLCASSSEREVEYNEQFFGPGTRLTVL.

The rearrangement links TRBV15 to TRBJ2-7; 7 bases match TRBD1. The CDR3 runs 14 residues. Losses at the gene ends were 5 bases for V and 0 bases for J; bases not matched to a gene: 4. The germline V gene has CDR1 LNHNV and CDR2 YYDKDF (reference sequence). CDR3 sequence reads: CATSGTVSSYEQYF. The CDR3 DNA reads as TGTGCCACCAGCGGGACAGTCAGCTCCTACGAGCAGTACTTC.

The V call is TRBV5-4, the J call TRBJ2-1; possible D gene TRBD2, 5 bases. The CDR3 covers 12 residues. Between the trimmed V and J ends, which lost 3 bases and 9 bases, there was a span of 10 bases. CDR1 and CDR2 from the germline V gene are SGHNT and YYREEE (reference sequence). CDR3 protein: CASSYQAVEQFF. CDR3 DNA sequence: TGTGCCAGCAGCTACCAAGCGGTTGAGCAGTTCTTC.

The genes are TRBV5-4 and TRBJ1-1; no clear D. The CDR3 is made up of 14 amino acids. Deletions cut 4 bases from V and 1 base from J, with 11 bases between. CDR1 is SGHNT, CDR2 YYREEE, per germline (reference sequence). This CDR3 is CASSPGWGNTEAFF. The DNA for the CDR3 is TGTGCCAGCAGCCCAGGCTGGGGGAACACTGAAGCTTTCTTT.

This chain links TRBV7-8 with TRBJ1-2; a possible D gene is TRBD1 (5 bases). Trimming shortened V by 4 bases and J by 3 bases, and 21 bases separated the two germline ends. CDR1 and CDR2 from the germline V gene are SGHVS and FQNEAQ. This CDR3 is 17 amino acids long. The CDR3 DNA reads as TGTGCCAGCAGCTGGGGCCGGGAAAACCCGCTTGACTATGGCTACACCTTC. Encoded protein: CASSWGRENPLDYGYTF.

This clone was seen once. The chain couples TRBV19 to TRBJ1-2; no clear D. CDR1 and CDR2 from the germline V gene are LNHDA and SQIVND (reference sequence). This CDR3 contains 14 residues. V shed 1 base and J shed 6 bases, with 12 bases lying between them. The DNA for the CDR3 is TGTGCCAGTAGTATAGGAGGTACGGAGAATGGCTACACCTTC. This translates into CASSIGGTENGYTF.

This chain joins TRBV28 and TRBJ2-4; maybe TRBD2 (6 bases). V was clipped by 8 bases and J by 6 bases, with 8 bases between them. The germline V gene encodes CDR1 MDHEN and CDR2 SYDVKM. The CDR3 is 11 amino acids. CDR3 residues: CASWDSNIQYF. The CDR3 region has the DNA TGTGCCAGCTGGGACTCAAACATTCAGTACTTC.

The chain has TRBV4-2 and TRBJ2-7; 8 bases line up with TRBD1. Trimming removed 5 bases from V and 4 bases from J; junction bases left unmatched: 7. CDR1 and CDR2 from the germline V gene are LGHNA and YNFKEQ. The CDR3 spans 14 residues. The CDR3 coding sequence is TGTGCCAGCAGCTTGGGGGACAGGTTTTACGAGCAGTACTTC. Protein: CASSLGDRFYEQYF.

V usage is TRBV27 and J usage is TRBJ2-1; D perhaps matches TRBD2 (7 bases). Trimming shortened V by 4 bases and J by 6 bases, and 13 bases separated the two germline ends. Germline-derived CDR1 and CDR2 are MNHEY and SMNVEV (reference sequence). The CDR3 consists of 14 residues. The CDR3 coding sequence is TGTGCCAGCAGTTGGGGGGGCGCGTCCAATGAGCAGTTCTTC. Translated: CASSWGGASNEQFF.